This T cell receptor (beta chain) comes out of a study of blood T cell repertoires in COVID-19. In the study overall: The cDNA or gDNA used as material had been derived from T cells, B-cell-depleted T cells, or PBMCs.

Authors' processing steps: Reference gene primer amplification gave nucleated cell count estimates. Repertoires were generated with immunoSEQ multiplex PCR, while TCRdb's copy carries only in-frame clones and drops some. V and J calls and clone size are copied from that table; D and trimming were computed from the DNA. Here the sample spans over 300,000 clones, over 75% being singletons. Germline loops: CDR1 MDHEN, CDR2 SYDVKM. This CDR3 spans 15 amino acids. V lost 1 base and J lost 0, with 10 bases in between. All recovered Cohort 3 donors got two negative PCRs, got clearance, or saw symptom resolution.

This chain links TRBV28 with TRBJ2-7; the D gene is possibly TRBD2 (6 bases). The material sequenced was PBMCs or T cells enriched from blood (not recorded which). The sequence was collected from a woman between 18 and 29 years old who had recovered from COVID-19. CDR3: CASSLSGESSYEQYF. The DNA of the CDR3 is TGTGCCAGCAGTTTATCGGGGGAGAGCTCCTACGAGCAGTACTTC.